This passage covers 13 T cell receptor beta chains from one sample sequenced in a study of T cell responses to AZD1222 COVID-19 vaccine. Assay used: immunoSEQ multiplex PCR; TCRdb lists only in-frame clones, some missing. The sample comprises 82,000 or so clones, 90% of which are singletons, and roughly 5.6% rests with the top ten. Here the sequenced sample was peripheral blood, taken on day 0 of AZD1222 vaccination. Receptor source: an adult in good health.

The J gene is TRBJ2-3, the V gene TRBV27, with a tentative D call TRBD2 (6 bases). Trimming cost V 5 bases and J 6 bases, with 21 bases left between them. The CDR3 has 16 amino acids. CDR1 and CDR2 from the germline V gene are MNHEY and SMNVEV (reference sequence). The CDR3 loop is CASSARLGYDRDTQYF. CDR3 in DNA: TGTGCCAGCAGTGCTCGACTAGGGTATGACCGCGATACGCAGTATTTT.

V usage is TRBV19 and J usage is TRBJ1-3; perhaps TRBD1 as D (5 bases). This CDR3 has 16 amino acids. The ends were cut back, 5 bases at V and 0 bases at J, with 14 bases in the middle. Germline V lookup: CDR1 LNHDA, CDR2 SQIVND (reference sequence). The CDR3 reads CASSPRDRRSGNTIYF. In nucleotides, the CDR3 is TGTGCCAGTAGTCCGCGGGACCGCCGCTCTGGAAACACCATATATTTT.

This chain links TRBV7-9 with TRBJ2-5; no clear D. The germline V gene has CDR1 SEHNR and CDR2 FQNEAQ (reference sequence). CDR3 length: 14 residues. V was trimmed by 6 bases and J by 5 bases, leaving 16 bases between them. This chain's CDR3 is CASRQRLPGETQYF. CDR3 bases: TGTGCCAGCAGGCAGAGGCTGCCCGGGGAGACCCAGTACTTC. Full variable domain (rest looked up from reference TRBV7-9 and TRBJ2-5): DTGVSQNPRHKITKRGQNVTFRCDPISEHNRLYWYRQTLGQGPEFLTYFQNEAQLEKSRLLSDRFSAERPKGSFSTLEIQRTEQGDSAMYLCASRQRLPGETQYFGPGTRLLVL.

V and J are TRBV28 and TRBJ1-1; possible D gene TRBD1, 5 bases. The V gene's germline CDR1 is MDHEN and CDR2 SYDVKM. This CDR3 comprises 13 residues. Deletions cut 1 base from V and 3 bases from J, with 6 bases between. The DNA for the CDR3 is TGTGCCAGCAGTTTATCAGGGTACACTGAAGCTTTCTTT. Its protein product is CASSLSGYTEAFF.

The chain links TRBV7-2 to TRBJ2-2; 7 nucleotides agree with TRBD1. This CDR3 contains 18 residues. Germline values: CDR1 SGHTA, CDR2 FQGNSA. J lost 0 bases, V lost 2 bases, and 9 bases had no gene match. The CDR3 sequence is CASSLSRTGLTNTGELFF. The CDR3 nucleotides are TGTGCCAGCAGCTTATCCCGGACAGGACTGACGAACACCGGGGAGCTGTTTTTT.

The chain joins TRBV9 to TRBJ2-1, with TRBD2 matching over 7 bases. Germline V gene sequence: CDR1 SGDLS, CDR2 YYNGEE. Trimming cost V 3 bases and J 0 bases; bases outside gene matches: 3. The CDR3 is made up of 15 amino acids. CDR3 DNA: TGTGCCAGCAGCGCCCGGGGGGACTCCTACAATGAGCAGTTCTTC. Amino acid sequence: CASSARGDSYNEQFF.

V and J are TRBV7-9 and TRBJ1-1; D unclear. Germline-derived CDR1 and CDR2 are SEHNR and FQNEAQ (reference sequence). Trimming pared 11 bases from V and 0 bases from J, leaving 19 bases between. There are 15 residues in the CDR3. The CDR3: CASQLISIMNTEAFF. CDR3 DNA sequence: TGTGCCTCCCAGCTTATTTCGATCATGAACACTGAAGCTTTCTTT.

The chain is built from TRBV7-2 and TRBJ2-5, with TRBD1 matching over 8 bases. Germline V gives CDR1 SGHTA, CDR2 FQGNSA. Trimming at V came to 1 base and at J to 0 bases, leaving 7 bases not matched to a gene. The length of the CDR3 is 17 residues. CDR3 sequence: CASSLGLDRVYQETQYF. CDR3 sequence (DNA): TGTGCCAGCAGCTTAGGGTTGGACAGGGTTTACCAAGAGACCCAGTACTTC. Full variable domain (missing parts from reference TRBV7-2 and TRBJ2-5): GAGVSQSPSNKVTEKGKDVELRCDPISGHTALYWYRQSLGQGLEFLIYFQGNSAPDKSGLPSDRFSAERTGGSVSTLTIQRTQQEDSAVYLCASSLGLDRVYQETQYFGPGTRLLVL.

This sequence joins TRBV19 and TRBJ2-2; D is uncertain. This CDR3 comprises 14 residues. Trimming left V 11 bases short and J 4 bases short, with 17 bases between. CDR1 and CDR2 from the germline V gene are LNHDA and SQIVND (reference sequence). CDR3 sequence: CAQYWYLVTGELFF. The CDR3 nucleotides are TGTGCCCAGTACTGGTATCTCGTCACCGGGGAGCTGTTTTTT.

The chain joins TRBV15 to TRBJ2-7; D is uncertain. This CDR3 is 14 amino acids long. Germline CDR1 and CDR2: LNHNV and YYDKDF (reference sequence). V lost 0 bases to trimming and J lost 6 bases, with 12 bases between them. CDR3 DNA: TGTGCCACCAGCAGAGAGGGTGTCAGCGCCGAGCAGTACTTC. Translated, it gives CATSREGVSAEQYF.

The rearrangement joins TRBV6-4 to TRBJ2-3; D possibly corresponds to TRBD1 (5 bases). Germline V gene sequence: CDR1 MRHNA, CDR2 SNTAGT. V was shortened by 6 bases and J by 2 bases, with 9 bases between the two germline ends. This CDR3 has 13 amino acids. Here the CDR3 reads CASSQQVTDTQYF. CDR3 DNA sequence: TGTGCCAGCAGCCAACAGGTCACAGATACGCAGTATTTT.

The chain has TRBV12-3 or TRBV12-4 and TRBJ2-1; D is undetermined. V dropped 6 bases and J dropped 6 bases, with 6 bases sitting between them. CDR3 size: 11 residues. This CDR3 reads CASSLFNEQFF. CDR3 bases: TGTGCCAGCAGCTTATTCAATGAGCAGTTCTTC.

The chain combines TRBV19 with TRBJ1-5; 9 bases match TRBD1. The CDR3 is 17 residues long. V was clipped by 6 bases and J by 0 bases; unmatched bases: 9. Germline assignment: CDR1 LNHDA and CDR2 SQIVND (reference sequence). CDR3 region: CASRWGQGGYSNQPQHF. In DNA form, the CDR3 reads TGTGCCAGTAGATGGGGACAGGGCGGTTATAGCAATCAGCCCCAGCATTTT.